These 27 T cell receptor beta chains share one sample of origin, sequenced in a study of shared clonotypes between healthy human individuals. The table came from immunoSEQ multiplex PCR; TCRdb's copy has only in-frame clones and leaves some out. The sample has a few million clones; more than 90% are singletons. The sequenced material came from naive CD4+ T cells sorted from blood. The subset here: CD45RA+ positively selected. These receptors were collected from a man between 18 and 35 years old in good health.

CDR3 residues: CASRPQGDYGYTF. In nucleotides, the CDR3 is TGTGCCAGTAGGCCACAGGGGGACTATGGCTACACCTTC. The chain recombines TRBV19 with TRBJ1-2; the match to TRBD1 covers 8 bases. The V gene end was trimmed by 6 bases and the J gene end by 3 bases; junction bases not matched to a gene: 3. The V gene's germline CDR1 is LNHDA and CDR2 SQIVND (reference sequence). The CDR3 covers 13 residues.

This chain joins TRBV29-1 and TRBJ2-2; weak D call: TRBD2 (6 bases). CDR1 SQVTM and CDR2 ANQGSEA come from the germline V gene. Trimming removed 3 bases from V and 6 bases from J, with 14 bases in between. CDR3 length: 14 residues. The CDR3 region has the DNA TGCAGCGTTGAGGTTTGGAGGGTCCCCGGGGAGCTGTTTTTT. It encodes CSVEVWRVPGELFF.

The V gene is TRBV9, the J gene TRBJ2-1; TRBD2 agrees at 16 bases. With V trimmed by 3 bases and J by 0 bases, 6 bases remained unmatched. CDR3 length: 19 amino acids. Germline loops: CDR1 SGDLS, CDR2 YYNGEE. CDR3 loop: CASSASGLAGGSSYNEQFF. As DNA, the CDR3 is TGTGCCAGCAGCGCCTCGGGACTAGCGGGGGGGAGCTCCTACAATGAGCAGTTCTTC. Full variable domain (remainder filled in from reference TRBV9 and TRBJ2-1): DSGVTQTPKHLITATGQRVTLRCSPRSGDLSVYWYQQSLDQGLQFLIQYYNGEERAKGNILERFSAQQFPDLHSELNLSSLELGDSALYFCASSASGLAGGSSYNEQFFGPGTRLTVL.

The chain is built from TRBV18 and TRBJ2-7, with 10 positions matching TRBD1. V gave up 4 bases and J gave up 4 bases; unmatched junction bases: 4. From germline, CDR1 is KGHSH and CDR2 LQKENI. The length of the CDR3 is 14 residues. The CDR3 reads CASSLGTGVYEQYF. DNA of the CDR3: TGTGCCAGCTCACTCGGGACAGGGGTATACGAGCAGTACTTC.

This chain uses TRBV4-2 with TRBJ2-7; 7 bases map to TRBD1. This CDR3 region has 14 residues. V lost 4 bases, J lost 3 bases, and 6 bases stayed unmatched. The germline V gene has CDR1 LGHNA and CDR2 YNFKEQ. The CDR3 sequence: CASSPRDRDYEQYF. CDR3 bases: TGTGCCAGCAGCCCCCGAGACAGGGACTACGAGCAGTACTTC.

V gene TRBV28 combines with J gene TRBJ1-5; 7 nucleotides line up with TRBD1. V was clipped by 4 bases and J by 6 bases; unmatched bases: 9. CDR3 size: 15 residues. Germline V gene sequence: CDR1 MDHEN, CDR2 SYDVKM. The CDR3 loop is CASSYQTGRGQPQHF. The DNA for the CDR3 is TGTGCCAGCAGTTATCAGACAGGGCGAGGTCAGCCCCAGCATTTT.

V gene TRBV5-1 combines with J gene TRBJ1-1; D gene uncertain. CDR3 size: 17 residues. The V gene's germline CDR1 is SGHRS and CDR2 YFSETQ. V shed 4 bases and J shed 1 base, with 20 bases lying between them. The CDR3 coding sequence is TGCGCCAGCAGCGTCGGGCGTCAGGTGGCCTGGAACACTGAAGCTTTCTTT. This sequence encodes CASSVGRQVAWNTEAFF.

The rearrangement uses TRBV25-1 and TRBJ2-7; 7 bases map to TRBD1. V dropped 3 bases and J dropped 5; count of bases not matched to a gene: 7. CDR3 length: 14 amino acids. Germline V gene lookup returns CDR1 MGHDK and CDR2 SYGVNS. The CDR3 bases are TGTGCCAGCAGTGACAATGGGGACAGAGACGAGCAGTACTTC. Translated: CASSDNGDRDEQYF.

The CDR3 loop reads CASSLTGTGDFEQFF. CDR3 DNA: TGTGCCAGCAGCTTAACCGGGACAGGAGATTTTGAGCAGTTCTTC. The rearrangement joins TRBV11-2 to TRBJ2-1; 8 bases agree with TRBD1. The CDR3 is 15 amino acids. V shed 2 bases and J 9 bases; nucleotides not matched to a gene: 9. The V gene's germline CDR1 is SGHAT and CDR2 FQNNGV.

The V and J genes are TRBV4-1 and TRBJ1-5; 8 bases match TRBD1. Germline-derived CDR1 and CDR2 are MGHRA and YSYEKL. V was pared by 3 bases and J by 0 bases, with 13 bases of the junction left unmatched. The CDR3 length is 19 residues. CDR3 sequence: CASSQWPGQARYSNQPQHF. The CDR3, as DNA: TGCGCCAGCAGCCAGTGGCCGGGACAGGCCCGATATAGCAATCAGCCCCAGCATTTT.

This clone was counted once. The V gene is TRBV5-8, the J gene TRBJ2-5; 7 nucleotides align to TRBD2. The CDR3 contains 16 residues. Looked up from germline, CDR1 is SGHTS and CDR2 is YDEGEE. V lost 0 bases to trimming and J lost 0 bases; unmatched junction nucleotides: 5. The CDR3 DNA reads as TGTGCCAGCAGCTTGGGCCTTACTAGCGACCAAGAGACCCAGTACTTC. Translated: CASSLGLTSDQETQYF. The entire variable domain, with the rest obtained from reference TRBV5-8 and TRBJ2-5, is as follows: EAGVTQSPTHLIKTRGQQATLRCSPISGHTSVYWYQQALGLGLQFLLWYDEGEERNRGNFPPRFSGRQFPNYSSELNVNALELEDSALYLCASSLGLTSDQETQYFGPGTRLLVL.

The chain recombines TRBV5-1 with TRBJ2-1, with 7 bases identical to TRBD1. Germline CDR1 SGHRS, CDR2 YFSETQ. The CDR3 sequence is 15 residues long. After removal of 3 bases from V and 5 bases from J, the junction contained 8 bases not matched to a gene. As DNA, the CDR3 is TGCGCCAGCAGCTCAGGACAGGTTGGGGACAATGAGCAGTTCTTC. This encodes CASSSGQVGDNEQFF.

The chain links TRBV6-1 to TRBJ2-7, with D maybe TRBD1 (6 bases). There are 15 residues in the CDR3. The V and J ends lost 0 bases and 6 bases respectively, with 15 bases between them. CDR1 is MNHNS and CDR2 is SASEGT in the germline V gene. The CDR3 protein is CASSEAIWTASEQYF. CDR3 DNA sequence: TGTGCCAGCAGTGAAGCTATCTGGACAGCCTCCGAGCAGTACTTC.

About this clone itself: The junction does not match germline at one end; this may be a read error. The J gene is TRBJ2-5, the V gene TRBV5-4; TRBD2 aligns across 10 bases. Germline V gene data show CDR1 as SGHNT and CDR2 as YYREEE (reference sequence). The CDR3 is 15 residues long. CDR3 loop: CAGSLRVAGGETQYF. The CDR3 DNA is TGTGCCGGCAGCTTGAGAGTAGCGGGAGGAGAGACCCAGTACTTC. The full variable domain, in which reference TRBV5-4 and TRBJ2-5 provide the parts outside the CDR3, is ETGVTQSPTHLIKTRGQQVTLRCSSQSGHNTVSWYQQALGQGPQFIFQYYREEENGRGNFPPRFSGLQFPNYSSELNVNALELDDSALYLCAGSLRVAGGETQYFGPGTRLLVL.

This chain links TRBV14 with TRBJ1-3; D call uncertain. V was clipped by 1 base and J by 2 bases, with 12 bases between them. CDR1 SGHDN and CDR2 FVKESK come from the germline V gene. The CDR3 totals 16 residues. The CDR3 DNA reads as TGTGCCAGCAGCCAAGTAAGCACCAATACTGGAAACACCATATATTTT. Amino acid sequence: CASSQVSTNTGNTIYF. The variable domain in full, completed from reference TRBV14 and TRBJ1-3, reads EAGVTQFPSHSVIEKGQTVTLRCDPISGHDNLYWYRRVMGKEIKFLLHFVKESKQDESGMPNNRFLAERTGGTYSTLKVQPAELEDSGVYFCASSQVSTNTGNTIYFGEGSWLTVV.

This clone was seen only once. The gene calls are TRBV10-3 and TRBJ1-3; no firm D call. Germline CDR1 and CDR2: ENHRY and SYGVKD. The CDR3 runs 17 residues. The V gene lost 0 bases and the J gene lost 5 bases, with 17 bases spanning the gap. CDR3 nucleotide sequence: TGTGCCATCAGTGAGTCTCTCGAAGGAGTTTGGCGAAACACCATATATTTT. This codes for CAISESLEGVWRNTIYF.

This clone was seen only once. The rearrangement uses TRBV6-5 and TRBJ2-7; D is perhaps TRBD1 (6 bases). CDR3 length: 12 residues. The germline V and J ends were trimmed by 5 bases and 5 bases, with 10 bases remaining between them. Germline CDR1 is MNHEY and CDR2 is SVGAGI. CDR3 protein: CASSPGEHEQYF. The CDR3 coding sequence is TGTGCCAGCAGTCCAGGGGAACACGAGCAGTACTTC.

This clone was found once. CDR3 amino acids: CASSEVGGPVNEKLFF. In DNA form, the CDR3 reads TGTGCCAGCAGTGAAGTCGGGGGGCCGGTTAATGAAAAACTGTTTTTT. This chain links TRBV6-1 with TRBJ1-4; a weak D match, TRBD1 (6 bases). Germline values: CDR1 MNHNS, CDR2 SASEGT. CDR3 length: 16 amino acids. V gave up 1 base and J gave up 4 bases, with 13 bases separating them.

The rearrangement uses TRBV5-1 and TRBJ1-1, with 7 bases lining up with TRBD1. There are 14 residues in the CDR3. Germline V gene data show CDR1 as SGHRS and CDR2 as YFSETQ. V gave up 0 bases and J gave up 6 bases; unmatched junction bases: 5. Here the CDR3 DNA reads TGCGCCAGCAGCTTGGGAGGGGGCTTGGCTGAAGCTTTCTTT. Translating gives CASSLGGGLAEAFF.

This clone appeared a single time. V gene TRBV7-9 combines with J gene TRBJ1-2, with D hard to call. CDR3 length: 13 residues. CDR1 is SEHNR, CDR2 FQNEAQ, per germline (reference sequence). The V end was cut by 1 base, the J end by 1 base, with 4 bases between. CDR3 in amino acids: CASSLDNNYGYTF. DNA of the CDR3: TGTGCCAGCAGCTTAGACAATAACTATGGCTACACCTTC.

The chain couples TRBV2 to TRBJ1-2; possibly TRBD1 for D (6 bases). The CDR3 is 14 residues long. CDR1 and CDR2 (germline): SNHLY, FYNNEI. V lost 6 bases, J lost 8 bases, and 19 bases lay in between. The CDR3 is CASRTGQLVSGYTF. The CDR3 DNA follows: TGTGCCAGCAGGACAGGACAGTTAGTTTCCGGCTACACCTTC.

This chain uses TRBV25-1 with TRBJ1-1, with a weak D call TRBD1 (5 bases). CDR1 is MGHDK, CDR2 SYGVNS, per germline. V gave up 3 bases and J gave up 0 bases, with 11 bases separating them. The CDR3 totals 15 residues. CDR3 bases: TGTGCCAGCAGTGAGGGGGGGGGAATGAACACTGAAGCTTTCTTT. Translated: CASSEGGGMNTEAFF. The full variable domain, completed using reference TRBV25-1 and TRBJ1-1, is EADIYQTPRYLVIGTGKKITLECSQTMGHDKMYWYQQDPGMELHLIHYSYGVNSTEKGDLSSESTVSRIRTEHFPLTLESARPSHTSQYLCASSEGGGMNTEAFFGQGTRLTVV.

This chain uses TRBV28 with TRBJ1-6; unclear D gene. The CDR3 consists of 13 residues. V was pared by 10 bases and J by 8 bases, with 15 bases between. In germline, CDR1 is MDHEN, CDR2 SYDVKM. This chain's CDR3 is CATNPASYSPLHF. CDR3 nucleotides: TGTGCCACCAACCCGGCTTCCTATTCACCCCTCCACTTT.

This sequence joins TRBV19 and TRBJ1-3; TRBD1 is a possible D gene (5 bases). The CDR3 has 17 amino acids. The V and J ends lost 0 bases and 0 bases respectively, with 12 bases between them. Germline V lookup: CDR1 LNHDA, CDR2 SQIVND (reference sequence). This chain's CDR3 is CASSIDEGHISGNTIYF. CDR3 nucleotide sequence: TGTGCCAGTAGTATAGATGAAGGACACATCTCTGGAAACACCATATATTTT.

The chain recombines TRBV4-1 with TRBJ2-1; possible D gene TRBD1, 6 bases. V was cut by 3 bases and J by 7 bases, with 7 bases left in between. Germline assignment: CDR1 MGHRA and CDR2 YSYEKL. The CDR3 extends over 12 amino acids. The CDR3 here is CASSQDSNEQFF. The CDR3 DNA follows: TGCGCCAGCAGCCAGGACAGTAATGAGCAGTTCTTC.

CDR3: CASSLAAVSYEQYF. The CDR3 nucleotides read TGTGCCAGCAGCTTAGCGGCGGTCTCCTACGAGCAGTACTTC. The chain uses TRBV7-9 and TRBJ2-7; D not certain. The CDR3 totals 14 residues. V shed 0 bases and J shed 0 bases, with 6 bases lying between them. Per the germline V gene, CDR1 is SEHNR and CDR2 is FQNEAQ (reference sequence). The full variable domain, with the rest looked up from reference TRBV7-9 and TRBJ2-7, is DTGVSQNPRHKITKRGQNVTFRCDPISEHNRLYWYRQTLGQGPEFLTYFQNEAQLEKSRLLSDRFSAERPKGSFSTLEIQRTEQGDSAMYLCASSLAAVSYEQYFGPGTRLTVT.

The V and J genes are TRBV6-1 and TRBJ1-6; D not certain. Per germline, CDR1 MNHNS and CDR2 SASEGT. Trimming pared 1 base from V and 7 bases from J, leaving 8 bases between. This CDR3 has 14 residues. This CDR3 is CASSEVVRNSPLHF. For the CDR3, the DNA is TGTGCCAGCAGTGAAGTGGTCCGAAATTCACCCCTCCACTTT.